The sample holds many counts of the clone carrying this T cell receptor (beta chain). The donor group consisted entirely of healthy Caucasians. This record belongs to a study of identical twins. Template switching supplied a universal primer site; unique molecular identifiers were carried on the cDNA. TCRdb ran MiXCR on the 5' RACE reads and lists one entry per CDR3 protein. Of about 690,000 distinct CDR3 sequences detected, 6.1% appear once; the ten largest clones hold 1.5% to 2%. The source of this sequence is a man aged 18-30 years in good health. Specimen: naive T cells sorted from blood.

The CDR3 sequence is CATSDGQGWNTGELFF. CDR3 in DNA: TGTGCCACCAGTGATGGACAGGGATGGAACACCGGGGAGCTGTTTTTT. The chain combines TRBV24-1 with TRBJ2-2, with TRBD1 matching over 8 bases. The germline V gene encodes CDR1 KGHDR and CDR2 SFDVKD. V shed 3 bases and J 1 base; nucleotides not matched to a gene: 3. The CDR3 loop spans 16 amino acids.